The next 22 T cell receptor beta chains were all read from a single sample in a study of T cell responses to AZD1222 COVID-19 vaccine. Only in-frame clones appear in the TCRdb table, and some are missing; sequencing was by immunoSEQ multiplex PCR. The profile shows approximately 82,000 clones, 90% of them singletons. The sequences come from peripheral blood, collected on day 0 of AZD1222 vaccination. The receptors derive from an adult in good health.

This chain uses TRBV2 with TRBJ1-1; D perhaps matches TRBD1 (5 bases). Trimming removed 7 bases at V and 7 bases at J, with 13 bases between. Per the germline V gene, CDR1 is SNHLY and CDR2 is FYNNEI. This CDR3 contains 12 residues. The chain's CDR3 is CASNTGRGEAFF. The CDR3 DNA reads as TGTGCCAGCAATACAGGAAGGGGTGAAGCTTTCTTT.

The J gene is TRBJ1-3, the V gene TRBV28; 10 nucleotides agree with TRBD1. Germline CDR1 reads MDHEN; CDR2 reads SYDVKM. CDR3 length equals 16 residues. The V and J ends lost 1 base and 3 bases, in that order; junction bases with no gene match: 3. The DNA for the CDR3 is TGTGCCAGCAGTTTATTCGGGACAGGGGTTGGAAACACCATATATTTT. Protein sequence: CASSLFGTGVGNTIYF.

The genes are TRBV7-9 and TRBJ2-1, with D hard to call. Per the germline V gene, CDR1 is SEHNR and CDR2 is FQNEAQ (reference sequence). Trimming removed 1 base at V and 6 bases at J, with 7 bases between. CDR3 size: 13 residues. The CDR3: CASSLGVLNEQFF. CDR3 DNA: TGTGCCAGCAGCTTAGGGGTCCTCAATGAGCAGTTCTTC.

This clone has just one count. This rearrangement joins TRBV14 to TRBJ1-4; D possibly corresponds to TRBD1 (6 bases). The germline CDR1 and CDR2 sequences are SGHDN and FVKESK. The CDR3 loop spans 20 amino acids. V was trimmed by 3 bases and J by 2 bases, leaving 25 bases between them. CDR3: CASSQDQGMGWLRTNEKLFF. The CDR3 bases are TGTGCCAGCAGCCAGGATCAGGGGATGGGGTGGTTGAGGACTAATGAAAAACTGTTTTTT.

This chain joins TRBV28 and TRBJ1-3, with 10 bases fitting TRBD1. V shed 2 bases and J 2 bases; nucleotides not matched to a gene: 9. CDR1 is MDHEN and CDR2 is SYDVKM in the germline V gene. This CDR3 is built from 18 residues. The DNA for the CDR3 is TGTGCCAGCAGTTTACTTAGGACAGGGGGAATGGCTGGAAACACCATATATTTT. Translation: CASSLLRTGGMAGNTIYF.

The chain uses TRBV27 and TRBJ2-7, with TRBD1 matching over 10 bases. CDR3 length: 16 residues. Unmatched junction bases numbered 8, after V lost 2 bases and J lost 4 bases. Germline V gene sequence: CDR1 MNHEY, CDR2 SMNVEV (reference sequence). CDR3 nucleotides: TGTGCCAGCAGTTTAGTCAGGACAGGGGGAACTTACGAGCAGTACTTC. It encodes CASSLVRTGGTYEQYF.

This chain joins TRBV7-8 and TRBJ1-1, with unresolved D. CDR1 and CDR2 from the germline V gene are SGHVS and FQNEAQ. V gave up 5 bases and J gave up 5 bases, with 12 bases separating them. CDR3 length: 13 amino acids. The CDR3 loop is CASSATTRTEAFF. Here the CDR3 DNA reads TGTGCCAGCAGCGCTACTACACGTACTGAAGCTTTCTTT.

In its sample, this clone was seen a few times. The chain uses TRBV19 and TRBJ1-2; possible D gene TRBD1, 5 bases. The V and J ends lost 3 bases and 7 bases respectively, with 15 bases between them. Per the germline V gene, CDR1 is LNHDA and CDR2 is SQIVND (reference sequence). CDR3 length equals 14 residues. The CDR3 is CASSMSSGTGGYTF. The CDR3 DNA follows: TGTGCCAGTAGTATGAGTTCAGGGACGGGTGGCTACACCTTC.

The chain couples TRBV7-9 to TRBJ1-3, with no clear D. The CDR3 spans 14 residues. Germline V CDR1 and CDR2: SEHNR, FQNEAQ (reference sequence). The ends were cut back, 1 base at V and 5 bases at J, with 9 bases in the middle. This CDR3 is CASSLGSGRNTIYF. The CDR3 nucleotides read TGTGCCAGCAGCTTAGGGTCGGGAAGAAACACCATATATTTT.

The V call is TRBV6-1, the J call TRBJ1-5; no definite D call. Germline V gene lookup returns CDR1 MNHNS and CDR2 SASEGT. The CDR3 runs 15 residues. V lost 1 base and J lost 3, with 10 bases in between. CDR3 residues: CASSEVAGNNQPQHF. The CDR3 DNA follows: TGTGCCAGCAGTGAAGTGGCCGGGAACAATCAGCCCCAGCATTTT.

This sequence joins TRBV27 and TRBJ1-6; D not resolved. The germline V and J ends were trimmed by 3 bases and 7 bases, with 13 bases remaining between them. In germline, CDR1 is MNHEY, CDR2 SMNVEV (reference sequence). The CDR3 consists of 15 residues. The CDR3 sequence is CASSFRDDPNSPLHF. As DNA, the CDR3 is TGTGCCAGCAGTTTCCGAGATGACCCCAATTCACCCCTCCACTTT.

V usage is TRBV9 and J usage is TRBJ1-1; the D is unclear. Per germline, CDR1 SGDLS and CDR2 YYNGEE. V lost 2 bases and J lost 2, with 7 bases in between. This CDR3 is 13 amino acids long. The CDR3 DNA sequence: TGTGCCAGCAGCGTGACTACTAACACTGAAGCTTTCTTT. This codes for CASSVTTNTEAFF.

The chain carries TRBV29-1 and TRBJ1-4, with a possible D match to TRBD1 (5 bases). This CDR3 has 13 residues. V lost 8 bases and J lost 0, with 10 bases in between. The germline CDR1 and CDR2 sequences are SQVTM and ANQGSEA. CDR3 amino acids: CSLRDTTNEKLFF. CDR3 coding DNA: TGCAGCCTCAGGGATACAACTAATGAAAAACTGTTTTTT. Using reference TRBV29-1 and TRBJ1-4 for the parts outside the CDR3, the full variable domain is SAVISQKPSRDICQRGTSLTIQCQVDSQVTMMFWYRQQPGQSLTLIATANQGSEATYESGFVIDKFPISRPNLTFSTLTVSNMSPEDSSIYLCSLRDTTNEKLFFGSGTQLSVL.

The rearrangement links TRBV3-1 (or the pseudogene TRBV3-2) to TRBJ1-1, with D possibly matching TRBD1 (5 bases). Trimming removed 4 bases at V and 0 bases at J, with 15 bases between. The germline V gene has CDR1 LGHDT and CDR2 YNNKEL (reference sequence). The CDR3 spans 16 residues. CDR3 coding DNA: TGTGCCAGCAGCCCGGTAGGCGACAGCATGAACACTGAAGCTTTCTTT. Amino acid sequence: CASSPVGDSMNTEAFF.

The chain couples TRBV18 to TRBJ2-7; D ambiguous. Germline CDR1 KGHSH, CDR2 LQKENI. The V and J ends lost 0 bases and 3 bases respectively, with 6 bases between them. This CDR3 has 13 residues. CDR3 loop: CASSPPMSYEQYF. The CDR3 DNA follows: TGTGCCAGCTCACCACCGATGAGCTACGAGCAGTACTTC.

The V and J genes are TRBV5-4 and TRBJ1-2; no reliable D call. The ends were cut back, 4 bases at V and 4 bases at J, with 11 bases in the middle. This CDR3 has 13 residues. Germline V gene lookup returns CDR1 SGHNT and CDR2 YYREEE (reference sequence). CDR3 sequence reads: CASSTAGLYGYTF. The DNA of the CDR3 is TGTGCCAGCAGCACGGCCGGGCTCTATGGCTACACCTTC.

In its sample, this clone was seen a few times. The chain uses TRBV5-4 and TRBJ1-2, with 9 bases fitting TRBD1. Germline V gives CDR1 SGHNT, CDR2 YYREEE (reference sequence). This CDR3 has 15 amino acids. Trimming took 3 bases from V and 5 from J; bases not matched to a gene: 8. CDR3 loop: CASSSGFGQGYGYTF. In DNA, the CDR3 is TGTGCCAGCAGCTCGGGCTTCGGACAGGGGTATGGCTACACCTTC. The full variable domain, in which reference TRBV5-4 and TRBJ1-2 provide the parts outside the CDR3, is ETGVTQSPTHLIKTRGQQVTLRCSSQSGHNTVSWYQQALGQGPQFIFQYYREEENGRGNFPPRFSGLQFPNYSSELNVNALELDDSALYLCASSSGFGQGYGYTFGSGTRLTVV.

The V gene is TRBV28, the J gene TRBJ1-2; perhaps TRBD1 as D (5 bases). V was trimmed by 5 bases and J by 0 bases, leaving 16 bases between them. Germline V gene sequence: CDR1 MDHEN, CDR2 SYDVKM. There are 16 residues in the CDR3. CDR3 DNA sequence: TGTGCCAGCAGTCCCCCGGGACTTACTACTAACTATGGCTACACCTTC. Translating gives CASSPPGLTTNYGYTF.

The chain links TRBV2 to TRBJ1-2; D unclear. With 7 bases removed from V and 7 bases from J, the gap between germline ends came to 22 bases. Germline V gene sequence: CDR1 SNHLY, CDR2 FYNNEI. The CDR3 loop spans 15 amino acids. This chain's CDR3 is CASTQHTPEAGGYTF. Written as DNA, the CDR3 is TGTGCCAGCACCCAACATACCCCAGAGGCGGGTGGCTACACCTTC.

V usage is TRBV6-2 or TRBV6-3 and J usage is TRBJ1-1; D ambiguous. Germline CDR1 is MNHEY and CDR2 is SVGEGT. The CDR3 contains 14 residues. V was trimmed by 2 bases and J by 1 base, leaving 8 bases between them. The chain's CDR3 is CASSYLAENTEAFF. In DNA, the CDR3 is TGTGCCAGCAGTTACCTGGCAGAGAACACTGAAGCTTTCTTT.

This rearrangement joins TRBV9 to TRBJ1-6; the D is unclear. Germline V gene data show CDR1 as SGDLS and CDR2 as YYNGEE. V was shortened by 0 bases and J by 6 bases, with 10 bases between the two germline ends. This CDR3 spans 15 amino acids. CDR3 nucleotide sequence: TGTGCCAGCAGCGTAGGTCCCGACGGTAATTCACCCCTCCACTTT. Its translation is CASSVGPDGNSPLHF.

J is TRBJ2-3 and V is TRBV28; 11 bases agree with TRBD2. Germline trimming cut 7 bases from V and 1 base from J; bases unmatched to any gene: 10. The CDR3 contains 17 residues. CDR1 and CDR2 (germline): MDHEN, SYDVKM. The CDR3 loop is CASISGGGVDGTDTQYF. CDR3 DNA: TGTGCCAGCATTAGCGGGGGGGGAGTTGACGGCACAGATACGCAGTATTTT.